These 25 T cell receptor beta chains came from one sample sequenced in a study of synovial regulatory T cells in juvenile arthritis. Synovial fluid was collected with matched peripheral blood from each patient with active arthritis. Produced via immunoSEQ multiplex PCR; TCRdb's table is partial and in-frame only. In total, the table holds under 3,500 clones. Input material: Treg cells from the synovium. Every receptor here comes from a donor younger than 30 with juvenile idiopathic arthritis.

This clone counts as medium-sized by frequency. The CDR3 sequence: CASSFGGTGNSPLHF. V and J are TRBV7-2 and TRBJ1-6; TCRdb gives TRBD1 as the D gene, but with no DNA this cannot be confirmed. The CDR3 is made up of 15 amino acids. The DNA sequence is not available. Germline V lookup: CDR1 SGHTA, CDR2 FQGNSA. Using reference TRBV7-2 and TRBJ1-6 for the parts outside the CDR3, the full variable domain is GAGVSQSPSNKVTEKGKDVELRCDPISGHTALYWYRQSLGQGLEFLIYFQGNSAPDKSGLPSDRFSAERTGGSVSTLTIQRTQQEDSAVYLCASSFGGTGNSPLHFGNGTRLTVT.

This chain uses TRBV7-9 with TRBJ1-4; no DNA is available, so the TRBD1 call from TCRdb remains unchecked. Germline-derived CDR1 and CDR2 are SEHNR and FQNEAQ (reference sequence). The CDR3 spans 12 residues. No DNA has been recorded. The CDR3 loop reads CASSSHNEKLFF.

V gene TRBV19 combines with J gene TRBJ1-3; TCRdb indicates TRBD1, and absent DNA this call remains unverified. This CDR3 contains 18 residues. No nucleotide data were recorded. The germline V gene has CDR1 LNHDA and CDR2 SQIVND (reference sequence). CDR3 region: CASSTPRTATTSGNTIYF.

The genes are TRBV12-5 and TRBJ2-1; TCRdb's D gene call, TRBD2, goes unchecked for lack of DNA. The CDR3 runs 21 residues. No DNA is given. From germline, CDR1 is LGHNT and CDR2 FRNRAP. The CDR3 here is CASGFRMGGLAGGRAYNEQFF.

This chain connects TRBV7-9 to TRBJ1-2. The CDR3 runs to 14 residues. The coding DNA is unavailable. Germline V gene sequence: CDR1 SEHNR, CDR2 FQNEAQ (reference sequence). This CDR3 is CASSLLGVYGGYTF. The full variable domain, its missing parts supplied by reference TRBV7-9 and TRBJ1-2, is DTGVSQNPRHKITKRGQNVTFRCDPISEHNRLYWYRQTLGQGPEFLTYFQNEAQLEKSRLLSDRFSAERPKGSFSTLEIQRTEQGDSAMYLCASSLLGVYGGYTFGSGTRLTVV.

This clone counts as medium-sized by frequency. V gene TRBV28 combines with J gene TRBJ1-5; TCRdb names TRBD1, which stays unverified in the absence of DNA. Germline CDR1 MDHEN, CDR2 SYDVKM. The CDR3 sequence is 16 residues long. No DNA sequence was recorded. The CDR3 is CASSHPGTGANQPQHF.

By frequency, this clone registers medium-sized (0.01 to 0.1%). The gene calls are TRBV25-1 and TRBJ1-2. The CDR3 totals 12 residues. The DNA sequence is not available. Looked up from germline, CDR1 is MGHDK and CDR2 is SYGVNS. This CDR3 reads CASRGLNYGYTF.

The J gene is TRBJ2-1, the V gene TRBV4-2. The length of the CDR3 is 15 residues. DNA was not recorded. Germline-derived CDR1 and CDR2 are LGHNA and YNFKEQ. CDR3 in amino acids: CASSPEGTSYNEQFF.

By frequency, this clone registers medium-sized. This rearrangement joins TRBV5-4 to TRBJ1-3. The CDR3 is made up of 14 amino acids. The entry carries no DNA sequence. CDR1 is SGHNT, CDR2 YYREEE, per germline (reference sequence). The CDR3 here is CASSFVGSGNTIYF.

This rearrangement joins TRBV5-3 to TRBJ1-5. TRBV5-3 is assigned to the ORF class and has an uncertain function. The CDR3 is 16 residues long. No DNA sequence was recorded. The CDR3 loop reads CARSPPEGSNNQPQHF.

This clone is deemed large by its frequency. CDR3 sequence reads: CASSTTSGRYNEQFF. The V gene is TRBV19, the J gene TRBJ2-1; the TCRdb call, TRBD2, lacks DNA for checking. The CDR3 covers 15 residues. DNA was not recorded. The germline CDR1 and CDR2 sequences are LNHDA and SQIVND (reference sequence).

CDR3: CASSMGHLSTEAFF. The chain couples TRBV9 to TRBJ1-1; TCRdb names TRBD1, which stays unverified in the absence of DNA. Germline CDR1 is SGDLS and CDR2 is YYNGEE. This CDR3 spans 14 amino acids. The DNA sequence is not available.

This clone registers medium-sized (0.01 to 0.1%) by frequency. This rearrangement joins TRBV7-9 to TRBJ2-2; TCRdb proposes TRBD1, but this gene call is untestable without DNA. Germline lookup yields CDR1 SEHNR and CDR2 FQNEAQ (reference sequence). The CDR3 totals 15 residues. The DNA is not on file. The CDR3 protein is CASSLQGANTGELFF.

By frequency, this clone registers medium-sized (0.01 to 0.1%). The CDR3: CASSLALGGEKLFF. The chain has TRBV5-6 and TRBJ1-4. Per germline, CDR1 SGHDT and CDR2 YYEEEE. This CDR3 has 14 residues. There is no recorded DNA.

The V and J genes are TRBV7-6 and TRBJ1-1; there is no DNA to check the TCRdb D call of TRBD1. Germline V gene data show CDR1 as SGHVS and CDR2 as FNYEAQ. The CDR3 covers 18 residues. A DNA sequence was not provided. The CDR3 spells CASSLGTLRGSLDTEAFF.

Frequency places this clone as medium-sized (0.01 to 0.1%). The chain joins TRBV27 to TRBJ1-5. This CDR3 contains 15 residues. No DNA is recorded. The V gene's germline CDR1 is MNHEY and CDR2 SMNVEV (reference sequence). The CDR3 loop reads CASSFPIPKNQPQHF.

This chain connects TRBV10-3 to TRBJ1-1; TCRdb lists TRBD1, though no DNA is available to test this call. The CDR3 is 16 residues long. No DNA appears here. The germline CDR1 and CDR2 sequences are ENHRY and SYGVKD. CDR3 sequence reads: CAISGVGQGRNTEAFF.

The V and J genes are TRBV5-5 and TRBJ1-5. The CDR3 extends over 15 amino acids. No DNA was logged. Germline lookup yields CDR1 SGHKS and CDR2 YYEKEE (reference sequence). This CDR3 reads CASSLVGQPSQPQHF.

The V and J genes are TRBV4-1 and TRBJ2-1; lacking DNA, the TRBD1 call made by TCRdb goes unchecked. The CDR3 has 16 amino acids. This entry has no DNA. Looked up from germline, CDR1 is MGHRA and CDR2 is YSYEKL. The CDR3 sequence is CASSQERGSSYNEQFF.

The V call is TRBV5-4, the J call TRBJ2-1; TCRdb proposes TRBD2, but this gene call is untestable without DNA. This CDR3 spans 15 amino acids. No DNA appears here. Germline values: CDR1 SGHNT, CDR2 YYREEE (reference sequence). CDR3 protein: CASSPQAGANNEQFF.

This rearrangement joins TRBV6-5 to TRBJ2-2. From germline, CDR1 is MNHEY and CDR2 SVGAGI. The CDR3 runs to 15 residues. No coding sequence is recorded. The CDR3 loop is CASSYSKAIPGELFF.

The chain employs TRBV7-2 and TRBJ2-7; TCRdb outputs TRBD2, but without DNA this stays unchecked. Germline CDR1 reads SGHTA; CDR2 reads FQGNSA. The length of the CDR3 is 14 residues. This entry has no DNA. The CDR3 region is CASRIAGAPYEQYF.

Judged by frequency, this clone is medium-sized. V usage is TRBV10-3 and J usage is TRBJ2-1; without DNA, the TCRdb call of TRBD1 cannot be checked. Per germline, CDR1 ENHRY and CDR2 SYGVKD. The CDR3 consists of 14 residues. No DNA is listed. The CDR3 sequence is CAISEMQGVSEQFF.

This clone is identified as large from frequency. The J gene is TRBJ2-7, the V gene TRBV7-8; the TCRdb D gene call, TRBD1, has no DNA to confirm it. Germline assignment: CDR1 SGHVS and CDR2 FQNEAQ. The CDR3 runs 14 residues. A DNA sequence was not provided. CDR3 protein: CASTKDRGLGEQYF.

In terms of frequency, this clone is medium-sized. The CDR3 is CASSLTGNLQEQYF. This chain uses TRBV5-6 with TRBJ2-7; TCRdb's D call, TRBD2, is unchecked because there is no DNA. The CDR3 has 14 residues. Nucleotide data are not available. Germline V CDR1 and CDR2: SGHDT, YYEEEE.